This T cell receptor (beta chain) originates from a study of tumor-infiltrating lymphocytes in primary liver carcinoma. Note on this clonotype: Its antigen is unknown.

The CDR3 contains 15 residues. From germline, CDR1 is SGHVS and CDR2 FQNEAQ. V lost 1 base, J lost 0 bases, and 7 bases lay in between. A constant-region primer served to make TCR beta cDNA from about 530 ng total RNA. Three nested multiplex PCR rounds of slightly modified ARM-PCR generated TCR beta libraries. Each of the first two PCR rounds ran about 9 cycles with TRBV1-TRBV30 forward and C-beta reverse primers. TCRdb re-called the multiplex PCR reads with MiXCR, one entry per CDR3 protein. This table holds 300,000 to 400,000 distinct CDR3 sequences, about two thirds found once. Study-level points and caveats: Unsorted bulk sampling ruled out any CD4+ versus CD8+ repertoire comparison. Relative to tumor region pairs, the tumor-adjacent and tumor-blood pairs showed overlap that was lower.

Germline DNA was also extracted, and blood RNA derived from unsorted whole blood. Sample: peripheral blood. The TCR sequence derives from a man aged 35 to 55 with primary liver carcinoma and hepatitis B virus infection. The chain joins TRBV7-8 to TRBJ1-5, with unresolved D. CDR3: CASSLVAGSNQPQHF. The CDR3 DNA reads TGTGCCAGCAGCTTAGTAGCAGGTAGCAATCAGCCCCAGCATTTT.